The source of this T cell receptor (beta chain) is a study of blood T cell repertoires in COVID-19. Overall study context: Whether acute or convalescent, the COVID-19 samples came from the United States, Italy and Spain. PBMCs, B-cell-depleted T cells, or T cells were the source of the cDNA or gDNA that made up the material.

The CDR3 sequence is 14 residues long. V lost 2 bases to trimming and J lost 8 bases; unmatched junction nucleotides: 7. CDR1 is LGHDT, CDR2 YNNKEL, per germline (reference sequence). Per the study methods: Nucleated cell counts were estimated from reference gene primer amplification. The repertoire was sequenced with immunoSEQ multiplex PCR; TCRdb's copy has only in-frame clones and lacks some. V and J calls and clone size are those listed in that table; D and trimming were worked out from the DNA. This sample yields about 20,000 clones, of which roughly 86% are seen a single time; 8.5% to 14% belongs to the top ten.

The sequence was collected from a human donor in a cohort sampled during active COVID-19. The genes are TRBV3-1 (or the pseudogene TRBV3-2) and TRBJ1-2, with TRBD1 matching 8 bases. Sequencing was done on a sample of peripheral blood. This CDR3 reads CASSQTQGAGGYTF. For the CDR3, the DNA is TGTGCCAGCAGCCAAACCCAGGGGGCAGGCGGCTACACCTTC.